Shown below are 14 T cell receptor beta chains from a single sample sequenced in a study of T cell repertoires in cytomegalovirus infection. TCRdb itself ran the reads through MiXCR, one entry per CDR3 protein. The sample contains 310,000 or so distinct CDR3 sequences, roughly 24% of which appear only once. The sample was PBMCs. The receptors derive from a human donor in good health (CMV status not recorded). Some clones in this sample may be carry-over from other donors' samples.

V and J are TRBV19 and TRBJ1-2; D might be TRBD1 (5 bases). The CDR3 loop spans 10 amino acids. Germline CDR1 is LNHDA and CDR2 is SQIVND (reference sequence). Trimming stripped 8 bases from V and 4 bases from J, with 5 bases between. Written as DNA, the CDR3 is TGTGCCAGTGGGACCTATGGCTACACCTTC. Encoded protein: CASGTYGYTF.

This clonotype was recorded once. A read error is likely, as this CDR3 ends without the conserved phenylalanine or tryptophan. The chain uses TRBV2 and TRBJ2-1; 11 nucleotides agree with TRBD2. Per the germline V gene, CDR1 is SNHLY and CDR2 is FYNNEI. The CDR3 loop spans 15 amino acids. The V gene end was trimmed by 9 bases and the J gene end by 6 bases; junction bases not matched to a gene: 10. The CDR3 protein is CASESPGLAVNEQFL. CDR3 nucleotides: TGTGCCAGTGAATCTCCGGGACTAGCGGTCAATGAGCAGTTCTTA.

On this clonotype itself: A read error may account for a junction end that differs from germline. The CDR3 region has the DNA TGTGCCAGCAGGGGTAGCGGACCCTCTTTTTACGCGCAGTACTTC. Translated, it gives CASRGSGPSFYAQYF. The V and J genes are TRBV28 and TRBJ2-7, with D maybe TRBD2 (6 bases). The CDR3 runs to 15 residues. Germline V gene data show CDR1 as MDHEN and CDR2 as SYDVKM.

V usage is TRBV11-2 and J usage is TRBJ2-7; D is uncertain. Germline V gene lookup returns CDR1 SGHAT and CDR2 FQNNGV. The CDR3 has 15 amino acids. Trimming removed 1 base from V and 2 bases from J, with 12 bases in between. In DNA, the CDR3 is TGTGCCAGCAGCTTAGGGGGAATCACAACCTACGAGCAGTACTTC. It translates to CASSLGGITTYEQYF. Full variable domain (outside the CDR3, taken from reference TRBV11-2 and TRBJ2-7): EAGVAQSPRYKIIEKRQSVAFWCNPISGHATLYWYQQILGQGPKLLIQFQNNGVVDDSQLPKDRFSAERLKGVDSTLKIQPAKLEDSAVYLCASSLGGITTYEQYFGPGTRLTVT.

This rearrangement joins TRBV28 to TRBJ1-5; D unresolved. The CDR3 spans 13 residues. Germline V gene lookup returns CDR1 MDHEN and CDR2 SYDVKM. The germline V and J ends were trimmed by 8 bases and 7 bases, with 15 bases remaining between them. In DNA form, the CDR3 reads TGTGCCAGCCGGGATCACCGAGGGCAGCCCCAGCATTTT. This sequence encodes CASRDHRGQPQHF.

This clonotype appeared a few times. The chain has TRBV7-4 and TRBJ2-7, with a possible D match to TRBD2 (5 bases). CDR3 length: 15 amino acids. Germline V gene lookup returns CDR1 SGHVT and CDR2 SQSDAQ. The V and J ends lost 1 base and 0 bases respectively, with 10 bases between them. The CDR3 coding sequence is TGTGCCAGCAGCTTAGGGGCTAGCCTCTCCTACGAGCAGTACTTC. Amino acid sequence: CASSLGASLSYEQYF. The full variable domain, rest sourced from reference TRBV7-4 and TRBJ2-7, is GAGVSQSPRYKVAKRGRDVALRCDSISGHVTLYWYRQTLGQGSEVLTYSQSDAQRDKSGRPSGRFSAERPERSVSTLKIQRTEQGDSAVYLCASSLGASLSYEQYFGPGTRLTVT.

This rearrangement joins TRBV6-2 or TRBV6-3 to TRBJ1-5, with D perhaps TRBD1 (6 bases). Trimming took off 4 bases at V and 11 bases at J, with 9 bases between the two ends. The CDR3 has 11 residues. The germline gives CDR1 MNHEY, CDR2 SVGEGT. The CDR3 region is CASSSSGAQHF. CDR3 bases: TGTGCCAGCAGTTCTTCAGGGGCCCAGCATTTT.

The CDR3 sequence is CASRAGGNYEQYF. Here the CDR3 DNA reads TGTGCCAGCAGGGCAGGTGGAAACTACGAGCAGTACTTC. The rearrangement links TRBV7-9 to TRBJ2-7; D unclear. CDR3 size: 13 residues. The V end was cut by 6 bases, the J end by 3 bases, with 12 bases between. The germline V gene encodes CDR1 SEHNR and CDR2 FQNEAQ (reference sequence). Full variable domain (rest looked up from reference TRBV7-9 and TRBJ2-7): DTGVSQNPRHKITKRGQNVTFRCDPISEHNRLYWYRQTLGQGPEFLTYFQNEAQLEKSRLLSDRFSAERPKGSFSTLEIQRTEQGDSAMYLCASRAGGNYEQYFGPGTRLTVT.

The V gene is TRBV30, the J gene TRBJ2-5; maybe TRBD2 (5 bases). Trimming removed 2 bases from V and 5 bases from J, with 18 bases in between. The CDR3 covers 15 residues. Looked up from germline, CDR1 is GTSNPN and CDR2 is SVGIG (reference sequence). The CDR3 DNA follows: TGTGCCTGGAGTATTCAAGGAGGAATTTGGGAGACCCAGTACTTC. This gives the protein CAWSIQGGIWETQYF. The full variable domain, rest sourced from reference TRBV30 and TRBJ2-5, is SQTIHQWPATLVQPVGSPLSLECTVEGTSNPNLYWYRQAAGRGLQLLFYSVGIGQISSEVPQNLSASRPQDRQFILSSKKLLLSDSGFYLCAWSIQGGIWETQYFGPGTRLLVL.

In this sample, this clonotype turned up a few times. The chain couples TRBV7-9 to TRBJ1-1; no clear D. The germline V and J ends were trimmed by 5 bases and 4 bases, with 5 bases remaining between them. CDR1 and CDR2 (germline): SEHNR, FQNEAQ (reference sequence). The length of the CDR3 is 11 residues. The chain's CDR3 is CASSQITEAFF. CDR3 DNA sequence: TGTGCCAGCAGCCAAATCACTGAAGCTTTCTTT.

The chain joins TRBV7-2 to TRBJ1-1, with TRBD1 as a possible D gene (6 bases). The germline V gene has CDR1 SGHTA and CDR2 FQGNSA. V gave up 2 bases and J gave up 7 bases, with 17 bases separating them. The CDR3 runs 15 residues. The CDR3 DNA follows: TGTGCCAGCAGCTTAAGGGCAGGGGTAGGCGGTGAAGCTTTCTTT. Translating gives CASSLRAGVGGEAFF.

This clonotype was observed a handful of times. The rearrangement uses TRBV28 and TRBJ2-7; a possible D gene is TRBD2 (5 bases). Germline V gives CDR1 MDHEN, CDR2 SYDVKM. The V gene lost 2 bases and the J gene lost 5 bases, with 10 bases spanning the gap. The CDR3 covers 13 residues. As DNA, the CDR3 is TGTGCCAGCAGTTTAATATCCGGGGACGAGCAGTACTTC. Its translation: CASSLISGDEQYF.

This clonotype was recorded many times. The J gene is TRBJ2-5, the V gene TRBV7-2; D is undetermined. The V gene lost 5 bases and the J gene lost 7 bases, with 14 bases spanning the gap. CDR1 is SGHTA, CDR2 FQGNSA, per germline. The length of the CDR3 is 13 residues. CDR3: CASSPRRDGTQYF. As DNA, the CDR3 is TGTGCCAGCAGCCCGAGAAGGGATGGGACCCAGTACTTC.

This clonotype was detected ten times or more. CDR3 loop: CASSLRVGRGLTTDTQYF. The CDR3 DNA reads as TGTGCCAGCAGCTTAAGAGTCGGTCGGGGACTCACCACAGATACGCAGTATTTT. The gene calls are TRBV7-2 and TRBJ2-3; weak D call: TRBD2 (6 bases). This CDR3 spans 18 amino acids. V lost 2 bases, J lost 2 bases, and 20 bases lay in between. Per germline, CDR1 SGHTA and CDR2 FQGNSA.